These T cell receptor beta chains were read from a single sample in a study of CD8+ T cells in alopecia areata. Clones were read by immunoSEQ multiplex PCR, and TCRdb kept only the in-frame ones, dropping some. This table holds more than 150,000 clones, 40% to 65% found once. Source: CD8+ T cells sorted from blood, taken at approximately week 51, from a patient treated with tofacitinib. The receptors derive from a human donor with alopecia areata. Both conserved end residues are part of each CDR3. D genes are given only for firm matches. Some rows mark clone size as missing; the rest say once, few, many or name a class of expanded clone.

CDR3aa: CASRGQGEETQYF
CDR3nt: TGTGCCAGCAGGGGACAGGGGGAAGAGACCCAGTACTTC
d_gene: TRBD1
v_gene: TRBV11-2
j_gene: TRBJ2-5
abundance: .

CDR3aa: CASSFDVRVQETQYF
CDR3nt: TGTGCCAGCAGCTTTGACGTTCGGGTTCAGGAGACCCAGTACTTC
d_gene: .
v_gene: TRBV5-6
j_gene: TRBJ2-5
abundance: .

CDR3aa: CASSFASGGYEQYF
CDR3nt: TGTGCCAGCAGCTTCGCTAGCGGGGGTTACGAGCAGTACTTC
d_gene: TRBD2
v_gene: TRBV5-4
j_gene: TRBJ2-7
abundance: few

CDR3aa: CATSRGAPADIQYF
CDR3nt: TGTGCCACCAGCAGAGGGGCCCCCGCGGACATTCAGTACTTC
d_gene: .
v_gene: TRBV15
j_gene: TRBJ2-4
abundance: .

CDR3aa: CAWSVMGMETQYF
CDR3nt: TGTGCCTGGAGTGTAATGGGCATGGAGACCCAGTACTTC
d_gene: .
v_gene: TRBV30
j_gene: TRBJ2-5
abundance: .

CDR3aa: CASSPDGAEQFF
CDR3nt: TGTGCCAGCAGCCCAGACGGGGCTGAGCAGTTCTTC
d_gene: .
v_gene: TRBV5-6
j_gene: TRBJ2-1
abundance: .

CDR3aa: CASWSAQQETQYF
CDR3nt: TGTGCCAGCTGGTCCGCACAGCAAGAGACCCAGTACTTC
d_gene: .
v_gene: TRBV6-5
j_gene: TRBJ2-5
abundance: few

CDR3aa: CASSFDPSGTSGVEDTQYF
CDR3nt: TGTGCCAGCAGCTTCGATCCTTCCGGGACTAGCGGGGTAGAAGATACGCAGTATTTT
d_gene: TRBD2
v_gene: TRBV7-2
j_gene: TRBJ2-3
abundance: .

CDR3aa: CASSVSAVNGYTF
CDR3nt: TGTGCCAGCAGTGTGTCGGCAGTAAATGGCTACACCTTC
d_gene: .
v_gene: TRBV25-1
j_gene: TRBJ1-2
abundance: .

CDR3aa: CASSQDLAGRGEQFF
CDR3nt: TGTGCCAGCAGCCAAGATCTAGCGGGGCGAGGTGAGCAGTTCTTC
d_gene: TRBD2
v_gene: TRBV14
j_gene: TRBJ2-1
abundance: few

CDR3aa: CASSPWPSTDTQYF
CDR3nt: TGTGCCAGCAGCCCATGGCCTAGCACAGATACGCAGTATTTT
d_gene: .
v_gene: TRBV7-2
j_gene: TRBJ2-3
abundance: .

CDR3aa: CASSLWGAEQFF
CDR3nt: TGTGCCAGCAGTTTATGGGGGGCTGAGCAGTTCTTC
d_gene: .
v_gene: TRBV27
j_gene: TRBJ2-1
abundance: .

CDR3aa: CASSMDTGLDYGYTF
CDR3nt: TGTGCCAGCAGCATGGATACAGGGCTCGATTATGGCTACACCTTC
d_gene: .
v_gene: TRBV13
j_gene: TRBJ1-2
abundance: once

CDR3aa: CASSTLDRGLNGYTF
CDR3nt: TGTGCCAGCAGTACCCTGGACAGGGGTTTAAATGGCTACACCTTC
d_gene: TRBD1
v_gene: TRBV27
j_gene: TRBJ1-2
abundance: few

CDR3aa: CASSLRAEAYNEQFF
CDR3nt: TGTGCCAGCAGCTTAAGGGCGGAGGCCTACAATGAGCAGTTCTTC
d_gene: .
v_gene: TRBV13
j_gene: TRBJ2-1
abundance: .

CDR3aa: CASSQANYYEQYF
CDR3nt: TGTGCCAGCAGCCAGGCAAACTACTACGAGCAGTACTTC
d_gene: .
v_gene: TRBV7-8
j_gene: TRBJ2-7
abundance: once

CDR3aa: CATGDRVPLNIQYF
CDR3nt: TGTGCCACCGGGGACAGGGTTCCGTTAAACATTCAGTACTTC
d_gene: TRBD1
v_gene: TRBV10-3
j_gene: TRBJ2-4
abundance: .

CDR3aa: CASLGHSGEQYF
CDR3nt: TGTGCCAGCCTCGGACATTCCGGCGAGCAGTACTTC
d_gene: .
v_gene: TRBV13
j_gene: TRBJ2-7
abundance: .

CDR3aa: CASEDRITYEQYF
CDR3nt: TGTGCCAGTGAGGATCGGATAACCTACGAGCAGTACTTC
d_gene: .
v_gene: TRBV28
j_gene: TRBJ2-7
abundance: .

CDR3aa: CASSERTNYGYTF
CDR3nt: TGTGCCAGCAGCGAGAGGACAAACTATGGCTACACCTTC
d_gene: .
v_gene: TRBV9
j_gene: TRBJ1-2
abundance: .

CDR3aa: CASSGTSGGRHEQYF
CDR3nt: TGTGCCAGCAGTGGAACTAGCGGGGGGCGCCACGAGCAGTACTTC
d_gene: TRBD2
v_gene: TRBV25-1
j_gene: TRBJ2-7
abundance: few

CDR3aa: CASSQDGSSGENNEQFF
CDR3nt: TGCGCCAGCAGCCAAGATGGGAGTAGCGGGGAAAACAATGAGCAGTTCTTC
d_gene: TRBD2
v_gene: TRBV4-3
j_gene: TRBJ2-1
abundance: .

CDR3aa: CASRDQGLRPYEQYF
CDR3nt: TGTGCCAGCAGAGACCAGGGGTTACGTCCCTACGAGCAGTACTTC
d_gene: .
v_gene: TRBV27
j_gene: TRBJ2-7
abundance: .

CDR3aa: CSAGGIQKLFF
CDR3nt: TGCAGTGCGGGAGGGATTCAAAAACTGTTTTTT
d_gene: .
v_gene: TRBV20-1
j_gene: TRBJ1-4
abundance: .

CDR3aa: CASSLVQGLYNEQFF
CDR3nt: TGTGCCAGCAGCTTAGTGCAGGGTCTCTACAATGAGCAGTTCTTC
d_gene: .
v_gene: TRBV13
j_gene: TRBJ2-1
abundance: .

CDR3aa: CASSIGGAYEQYF
CDR3nt: TGTGCCAGTAGTATCGGTGGGGCCTACGAGCAGTACTTC
d_gene: .
v_gene: TRBV19
j_gene: TRBJ2-7
abundance: .

CDR3aa: CAWSVRAGGEAFF
CDR3nt: TGTGCCTGGAGTGTAAGGGCGGGTGGTGAAGCTTTCTTT
d_gene: .
v_gene: TRBV30
j_gene: TRBJ1-1
abundance: .

CDR3aa: CSAPLGPRGVF
CDR3nt: TGCAGTGCTCCCTTGGGACCTAGGGGGGTCTTC
d_gene: .
v_gene: TRBV20-1
j_gene: TRBJ2-1
abundance: .

CDR3aa: CAWNLQGRNSPLHF
CDR3nt: TGTGCCTGGAATCTGCAGGGCCGGAATTCACCCCTCCACTTT
d_gene: .
v_gene: TRBV30
j_gene: TRBJ1-6
abundance: few

CDR3aa: CASSPGGTKETQYF
CDR3nt: TGTGCCAGCAGCCCAGGGGGCACAAAAGAGACCCAGTACTTC
d_gene: TRBD1
v_gene: TRBV7-9
j_gene: TRBJ2-5
abundance: .

CDR3aa: CASSVGTGANYGYTF
CDR3nt: TGCGCCAGCAGCGTAGGGACAGGAGCTAACTATGGCTACACCTTC
d_gene: TRBD1
v_gene: TRBV5-1
j_gene: TRBJ1-2
abundance: .

CDR3aa: CASSVAFARDTQYF
CDR3nt: TGTGCCAGCAGCGTGGCCTTTGCACGGGATACGCAGTATTTT
d_gene: .
v_gene: TRBV9
j_gene: TRBJ2-3
abundance: .

CDR3aa: CASSSHRSSYNEQFF
CDR3nt: TGTGCCAGCAGCTCCCACCGGAGCTCCTACAATGAGCAGTTCTTC
d_gene: .
v_gene: TRBV9
j_gene: TRBJ2-1
abundance: .

CDR3aa: CASVAGGLGYGYTF
CDR3nt: TGTGCCAGCGTCGCCGGGGGGCTTGGCTATGGCTACACCTTC
d_gene: .
v_gene: TRBV5-6
j_gene: TRBJ1-2
abundance: .

CDR3aa: CASSSMMRPGEQYF
CDR3nt: TGTGCCAGCAGCTCCATGATGCGCCCTGGCGAGCAGTACTTC
d_gene: .
v_gene: TRBV5-6
j_gene: TRBJ2-7
abundance: .

CDR3aa: CASSDNLRGYTF
CDR3nt: TGTGCCAGCAGTGACAATCTACGTGGCTACACCTTC
d_gene: .
v_gene: TRBV6-4
j_gene: TRBJ1-2
abundance: .

CDR3aa: CATEMNYGYTF
CDR3nt: TGTGCCACAGAGATGAATTATGGCTACACCTTC
d_gene: .
v_gene: TRBV25-1
j_gene: TRBJ1-2
abundance: .

CDR3aa: CASSPVVSGNQPQHF
CDR3nt: TGTGCCAGCAGTCCGGTGGTGTCTGGCAATCAGCCCCAGCATTTT
d_gene: .
v_gene: TRBV27
j_gene: TRBJ1-5
abundance: .

CDR3aa: CASTLGRVNQPQHF
CDR3nt: TGTGCCAGCACCCTGGGACGGGTCAATCAGCCCCAGCATTTT
d_gene: .
v_gene: TRBV7-8
j_gene: TRBJ1-5
abundance: .

CDR3aa: CAISEGGDWAYNEQFF
CDR3nt: TGTGCCATCAGTGAGGGGGGGGACTGGGCCTACAATGAGCAGTTCTTC
d_gene: TRBD2
v_gene: TRBV10-3
j_gene: TRBJ2-1
abundance: few

CDR3aa: CASSPGTSADTQYF
CDR3nt: TGTGCCAGCAGCCCCGGGACTAGCGCCGATACGCAGTATTTT
d_gene: TRBD2
v_gene: TRBV7-9
j_gene: TRBJ2-3
abundance: .

CDR3aa: CASSQAGQHYEQYF
CDR3nt: TGTGCCAGCAGCCAAGCGGGGCAGCATTACGAGCAGTACTTC
d_gene: .
v_gene: TRBV4-2
j_gene: TRBJ2-7
abundance: few

CDR3aa: CASSLGASGDTEAFF
CDR3nt: TGCGCCAGCAGCCTCGGGGCCTCGGGAGACACTGAAGCTTTCTTT
d_gene: .
v_gene: TRBV4-1
j_gene: TRBJ1-1
abundance: .

CDR3aa: CASSQEPGPDTDTQYF
CDR3nt: TGCGCCAGCAGCCAAGAGCCAGGGCCTGACACAGATACGCAGTATTTT
d_gene: .
v_gene: TRBV4-3
j_gene: TRBJ2-3
abundance: .

CDR3aa: CASSFNGFQTEKLFF
CDR3nt: TGTGCCAGCAGCTTCAACGGGTTCCAAACGGAAAAACTGTTTTTT
d_gene: .
v_gene: TRBV7-6
j_gene: TRBJ1-4
abundance: few

CDR3aa: CASSSLAGARYEQYF
CDR3nt: TGTGCCAGCAGCTCACTAGCGGGGGCCCGCTACGAGCAGTACTTC
d_gene: TRBD2
v_gene: TRBV7-2
j_gene: TRBJ2-7
abundance: few

CDR3aa: CASRRGDRTDTQYF
CDR3nt: TGTGCCAGCAGGAGGGGGGATCGCACAGATACGCAGTATTTT
d_gene: .
v_gene: TRBV7-2
j_gene: TRBJ2-3
abundance: .

CDR3aa: CASSSQGAADTQYF
CDR3nt: TGTGCCAGCAGTTCCCAGGGGGCGGCAGATACGCAGTATTTT
d_gene: TRBD1
v_gene: TRBV6-5
j_gene: TRBJ2-3
abundance: few

CDR3aa: CSALGEEKLFF
CDR3nt: TGCAGTGCTTTGGGTGAGGAAAAACTGTTTTTT
d_gene: .
v_gene: TRBV20-1
j_gene: TRBJ1-4
abundance: .

CDR3aa: CASGDISGANVLTF
CDR3nt: TGTGCCAGCGGGGACATCTCTGGGGCCAACGTCCTGACTTTC
d_gene: .
v_gene: TRBV6-1
j_gene: TRBJ2-6
abundance: .

CDR3aa: CASSQVQGAPNEQFF
CDR3nt: TGCGCCAGCAGCCAAGTGCAGGGGGCGCCCAATGAGCAGTTCTTC
d_gene: TRBD1
v_gene: TRBV4-3
j_gene: TRBJ2-1
abundance: .

CDR3aa: CATSSPMKDTQYF
CDR3nt: TGTGCCACCAGCAGCCCCATGAAAGATACGCAGTATTTT
d_gene: .
v_gene: TRBV15
j_gene: TRBJ2-3
abundance: few

CDR3aa: CASSFRQGTDTQYF
CDR3nt: TGTGCCAGCAGTTTTCGGCAGGGCACAGATACGCAGTATTTT
d_gene: .
v_gene: TRBV6-5
j_gene: TRBJ2-3
abundance: .

CDR3aa: CASSETGQENNQPQHF
CDR3nt: TGTGCCAGCAGTGAAACGGGACAGGAAAACAATCAGCCCCAGCATTTT
d_gene: TRBD1
v_gene: TRBV2
j_gene: TRBJ1-5
abundance: once

CDR3aa: CAWKAGDGSGANVLTF
CDR3nt: TGTGCCTGGAAGGCAGGGGACGGCTCTGGGGCCAACGTCCTGACTTTC
d_gene: .
v_gene: TRBV30
j_gene: TRBJ2-6
abundance: .

CDR3aa: CASSVDRGNYGYTF
CDR3nt: TGTGCCAGCAGCGTGGACAGGGGGAACTATGGCTACACCTTC
d_gene: TRBD1
v_gene: TRBV11-2
j_gene: TRBJ1-2
abundance: few

CDR3aa: CASGAGGTEAFF
CDR3nt: TGTGCCAGCGGCGCCGGGGGTACTGAAGCTTTCTTT
d_gene: .
v_gene: TRBV9
j_gene: TRBJ1-1
abundance: .